A single sample gave rise to the 8 T cell receptor beta chains below, sequenced in a study of T cells in Graves' hyperthyroidism and ophthalmopathy. TCR beta CDR3 region amplification was performed from RNA transcripts. RT-PCR in the first round (using the HTBI primer set) targeted the TCR CDR3. One entry per CDR3 protein, called by TCRdb with MiXCR from the multiplex PCR reads. This table holds about half a million distinct CDR3 sequences, roughly 21% found once. Sequencing input: blood. The source of these receptors is a man aged 35 to 55 with Graves' ophthalmopathy.

V is TRBV5-1 and J is TRBJ2-7; 12 bases are shared with TRBD2. Germline V gene sequence: CDR1 SGHRS, CDR2 YFSETQ. After removal of 0 bases from V and 0 bases from J, the junction contained 4 bases not matched to a gene. CDR3 size: 17 residues. CDR3 loop: CASSLGRTSGVSYEQYF. The DNA of the CDR3 is TGCGCCAGCAGCTTGGGAAGGACTAGCGGGGTCTCCTACGAGCAGTACTTC.

The chain is built from TRBV5-6 and TRBJ1-1; 9 bases map to TRBD1. CDR1 and CDR2 (germline): SGHDT, YYEEEE. After removal of 2 bases from V and 6 bases from J, the junction contained 5 bases not matched to a gene. The CDR3 loop spans 14 amino acids. The CDR3 is CASSFTRQGAEAFF. Written as DNA, the CDR3 is TGTGCCAGCAGCTTTACCCGACAGGGGGCTGAAGCTTTCTTT. The variable domain in full, with the rest retrieved from reference TRBV5-6 and TRBJ1-1, is DAGVTQSPTHLIKTRGQQVTLRCSPKSGHDTVSWYQQALGQGPQFIFQYYEEEERQRGNFPDRFSGHQFPNYSSELNVNALLLGDSALYLCASSFTRQGAEAFFGQGTRLTVV.

This clonotype was observed a handful of times. This chain links TRBV19 with TRBJ1-2; maybe TRBD1 (6 bases). Germline values: CDR1 LNHDA, CDR2 SQIVND (reference sequence). This CDR3 is 14 amino acids long. Trimming cost V 3 bases and J 7 bases, with 15 bases left between them. The CDR3 DNA reads as TGTGCCAGTAGTATCGCACAGGGAGGAGGTGGCTACACCTTC. It codes for CASSIAQGGGGYTF.

The chain uses TRBV3-1 and TRBJ1-2; D gene ambiguous. Germline CDR1 and CDR2: LGHDT and YNNKEL (reference sequence). With 4 bases removed from V and 0 bases from J, the gap between germline ends came to 18 bases. The CDR3 length is 17 residues. This chain's CDR3 is CASSPSIGILANYGYTF. CDR3 in DNA: TGTGCCAGCAGCCCTTCAATTGGAATTTTGGCTAACTATGGCTACACCTTC.

The CDR3 region is CASSFSSRDSYNSPLHF. The CDR3 bases are TGTGCCAGCAGCTTTTCTTCCCGGGACTCCTATAATTCACCCCTCCACTTT. This sequence joins TRBV7-9 and TRBJ1-6; D uncertain. Germline V gene sequence: CDR1 SEHNR, CDR2 FQNEAQ (reference sequence). Trimming took 3 bases from V and 0 from J, leaving 12 bases between them. This CDR3 region has 17 residues.

This clonotype was seen a handful of times. The chain links TRBV5-4 to TRBJ2-3; maybe TRBD2 (6 bases). With 3 bases removed from V and 7 bases from J, the gap between germline ends came to 18 bases. Germline V lookup: CDR1 SGHNT, CDR2 YYREEE (reference sequence). The CDR3 has 15 amino acids. The CDR3: CASSSTSGAGYTQYF. The DNA of the CDR3 is TGTGCCAGCAGCTCGACTAGTGGCGCCGGGTATACGCAGTATTTT.

This clonotype was seen a few times. The chain links TRBV7-2 to TRBJ2-7, with 9 bases lining up with TRBD2. Per germline, CDR1 SGHTA and CDR2 FQGNSA. With V trimmed by 5 bases and J by 6 bases, 14 bases remained unmatched. The CDR3 is made up of 16 amino acids. The CDR3 DNA reads as TGTGCCAGCAGCCCTTTACCTAGCGGGGCCCCTCTCGAGCAGTACTTC. It specifies CASSPLPSGAPLEQYF. Looking up the rest from reference TRBV7-2 and TRBJ2-7 gives the full variable domain: GAGVSQSPSNKVTEKGKDVELRCDPISGHTALYWYRQSLGQGLEFLIYFQGNSAPDKSGLPSDRFSAERTGGSVSTLTIQRTQQEDSAVYLCASSPLPSGAPLEQYFGPGTRLTVT.

This clonotype was found many times. The chain is built from TRBV5-1 and TRBJ2-3; 8 bases are shared with TRBD2. Germline-derived CDR1 and CDR2 are SGHRS and YFSETQ. Trimming at V came to 3 bases and at J to 3 bases, leaving 9 bases not matched to a gene. The CDR3 loop spans 16 amino acids. CDR3 residues: CASSSAGGLYTDTQYF. The DNA of the CDR3 is TGCGCCAGCAGCTCGGCGGGGGGCCTTTATACAGATACGCAGTATTTT.